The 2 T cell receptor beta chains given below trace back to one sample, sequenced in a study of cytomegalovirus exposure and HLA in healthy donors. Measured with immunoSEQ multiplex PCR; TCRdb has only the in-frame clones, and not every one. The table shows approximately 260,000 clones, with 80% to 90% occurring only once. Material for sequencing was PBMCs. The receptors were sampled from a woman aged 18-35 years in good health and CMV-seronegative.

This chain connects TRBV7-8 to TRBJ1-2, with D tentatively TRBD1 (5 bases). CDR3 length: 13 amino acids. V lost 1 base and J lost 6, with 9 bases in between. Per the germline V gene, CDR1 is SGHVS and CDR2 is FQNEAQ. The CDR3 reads CASSLGQKNGYTF. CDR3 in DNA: TGTGCCAGCAGCTTAGGACAGAAGAATGGCTACACCTTC.

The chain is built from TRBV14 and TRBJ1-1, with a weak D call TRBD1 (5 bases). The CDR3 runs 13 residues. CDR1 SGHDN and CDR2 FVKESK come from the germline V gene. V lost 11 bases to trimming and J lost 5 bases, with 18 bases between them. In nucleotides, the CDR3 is TGTGCCGGGGTAGGACACCTTCTGACTGAAGCTTTCTTT. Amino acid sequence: CAGVGHLLTEAFF.